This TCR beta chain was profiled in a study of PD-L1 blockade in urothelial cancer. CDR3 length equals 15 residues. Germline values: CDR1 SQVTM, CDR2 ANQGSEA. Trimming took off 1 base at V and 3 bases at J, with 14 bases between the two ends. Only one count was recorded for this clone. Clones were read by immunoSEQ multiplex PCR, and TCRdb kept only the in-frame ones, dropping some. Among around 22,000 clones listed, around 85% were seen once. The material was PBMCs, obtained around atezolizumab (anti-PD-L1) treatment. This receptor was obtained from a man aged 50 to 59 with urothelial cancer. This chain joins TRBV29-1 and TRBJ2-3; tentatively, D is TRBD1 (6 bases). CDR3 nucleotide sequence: TGCAGCGTTGAAGCCCTTCACAGGGAGACAGATACGCAGTATTTT. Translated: CSVEALHRETDTQYF.